This record concerns one TCR beta chain sequence. This sample is part of a study of blood T cell repertoires in COVID-19. The CDR3 is 15 amino acids. V gave up 3 bases and J gave up 2 bases, with 14 bases separating them. The V gene's germline CDR1 is DFQATT and CDR2 SNEGSKA (reference sequence). The table came from immunoSEQ multiplex PCR; TCRdb's copy has only in-frame clones and leaves some out. The table lists 150,000 to 200,000 clones, around four fifths of them singletons. V usage is TRBV20-1 and J usage is TRBJ1-5; a weak D match, TRBD1 (5 bases). Input material: peripheral blood. This sequence was found in a man younger than 45 with active or convalescent COVID-19. The CDR3 bases are TGCAGTGCTAGTCGGGGGGGTCGGGGCAATCAGCCCCAGCATTTT. Translating it yields CSASRGGRGNQPQHF.